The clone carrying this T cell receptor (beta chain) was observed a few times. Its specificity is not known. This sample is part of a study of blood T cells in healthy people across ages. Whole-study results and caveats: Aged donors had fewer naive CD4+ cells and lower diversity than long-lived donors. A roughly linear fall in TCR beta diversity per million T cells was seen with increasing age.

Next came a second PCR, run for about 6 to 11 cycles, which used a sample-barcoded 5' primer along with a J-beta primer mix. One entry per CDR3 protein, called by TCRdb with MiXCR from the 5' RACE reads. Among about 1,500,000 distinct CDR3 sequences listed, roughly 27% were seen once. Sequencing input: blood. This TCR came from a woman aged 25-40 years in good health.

The CDR3 region has the DNA TGTGCCAGCAGCCAGTATAGTAGCGGGAGTAGGAATGAGCAGTTCTTC. As protein: CASSQYSSGSRNEQFF. This chain uses TRBV3-1 with TRBJ2-1, with 9 bases lining up with TRBD2. J gave up 7 bases and V 3 bases, and 10 bases lay outside the gene matches. Germline V gene lookup returns CDR1 LGHDT and CDR2 YNNKEL (reference sequence). The CDR3 has 16 residues.